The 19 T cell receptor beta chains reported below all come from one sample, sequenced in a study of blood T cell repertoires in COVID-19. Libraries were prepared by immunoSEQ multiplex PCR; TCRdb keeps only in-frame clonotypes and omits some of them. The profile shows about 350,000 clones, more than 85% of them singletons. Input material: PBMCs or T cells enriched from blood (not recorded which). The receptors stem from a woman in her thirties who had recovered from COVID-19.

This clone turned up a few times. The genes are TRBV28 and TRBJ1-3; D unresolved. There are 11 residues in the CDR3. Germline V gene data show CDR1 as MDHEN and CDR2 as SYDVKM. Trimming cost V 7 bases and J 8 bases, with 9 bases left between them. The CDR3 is CASNLLDTIYF. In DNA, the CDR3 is TGTGCCAGCAACCTCTTAGACACCATATATTTT. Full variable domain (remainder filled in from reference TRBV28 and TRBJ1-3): DVKVTQSSRYLVKRTGEKVFLECVQDMDHENMFWYRQDPGLGLRLIYFSYDVKMKEKGDIPEGYSVSREKKERFSLILESASTNQTSMYLCASNLLDTIYFGEGSWLTVV.

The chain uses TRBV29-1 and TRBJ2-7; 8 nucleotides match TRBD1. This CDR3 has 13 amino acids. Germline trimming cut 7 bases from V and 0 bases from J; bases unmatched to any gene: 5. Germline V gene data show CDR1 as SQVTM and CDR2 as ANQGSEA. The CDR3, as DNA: TGCAGCGCTGGACAGGGTTTCTCCTACGAGCAGTACTTC. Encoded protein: CSAGQGFSYEQYF.

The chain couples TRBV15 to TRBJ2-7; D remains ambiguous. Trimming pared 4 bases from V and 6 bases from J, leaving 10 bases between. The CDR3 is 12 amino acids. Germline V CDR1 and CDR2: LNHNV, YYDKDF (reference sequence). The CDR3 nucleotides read TGTGCCACCAGCATTTTAGATGGCGAGCAGTACTTC. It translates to CATSILDGEQYF.

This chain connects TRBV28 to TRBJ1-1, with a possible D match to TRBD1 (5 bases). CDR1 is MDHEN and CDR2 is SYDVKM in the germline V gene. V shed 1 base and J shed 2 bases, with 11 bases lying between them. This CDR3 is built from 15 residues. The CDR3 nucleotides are TGTGCCAGCAGTTTATCCGGGGGAGGCAACACTGAAGCTTTCTTT. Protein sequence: CASSLSGGGNTEAFF.

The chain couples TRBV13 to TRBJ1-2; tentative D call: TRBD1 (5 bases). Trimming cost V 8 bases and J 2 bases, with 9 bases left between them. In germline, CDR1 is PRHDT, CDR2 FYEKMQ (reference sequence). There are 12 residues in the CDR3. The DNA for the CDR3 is TGTGCCAGCTCAACAGGAAACTATGGCTACACCTTC. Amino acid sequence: CASSTGNYGYTF.

The CDR3 spells CASSLSGGGPTDTQYF. The CDR3 DNA reads TGCGCCAGCAGCTTAAGTGGCGGGGGACCTACAGATACGCAGTATTTT. This sequence joins TRBV5-1 and TRBJ2-3, with 7 bases lining up with TRBD2. CDR1 is SGHRS, CDR2 YFSETQ, per germline. J gave up 3 bases and V 2 bases, and 9 bases lay outside the gene matches. This CDR3 region has 16 residues.

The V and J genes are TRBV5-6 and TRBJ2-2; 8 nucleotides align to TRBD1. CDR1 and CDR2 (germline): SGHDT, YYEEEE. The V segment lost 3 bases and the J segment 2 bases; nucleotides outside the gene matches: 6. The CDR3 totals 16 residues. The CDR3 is CASSSAGQANTGELFF. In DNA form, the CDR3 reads TGTGCCAGCAGCTCGGCGGGACAGGCCAACACCGGGGAGCTGTTTTTT.

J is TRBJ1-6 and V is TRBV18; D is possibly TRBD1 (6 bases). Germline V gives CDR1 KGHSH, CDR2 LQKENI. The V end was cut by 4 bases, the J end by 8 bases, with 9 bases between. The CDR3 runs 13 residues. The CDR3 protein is CASSQGGDSPLHF. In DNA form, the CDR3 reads TGTGCCAGCTCACAGGGGGGGGATTCACCCCTCCACTTT.

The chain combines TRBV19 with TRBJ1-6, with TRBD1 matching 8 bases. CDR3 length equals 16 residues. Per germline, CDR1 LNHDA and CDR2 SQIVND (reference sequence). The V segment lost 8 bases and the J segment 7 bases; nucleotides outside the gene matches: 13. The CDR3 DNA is TGTGCCAGTGGGAGCTCGGGACAGGTCAAAAATTCACCCCTCCACTTT. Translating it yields CASGSSGQVKNSPLHF.

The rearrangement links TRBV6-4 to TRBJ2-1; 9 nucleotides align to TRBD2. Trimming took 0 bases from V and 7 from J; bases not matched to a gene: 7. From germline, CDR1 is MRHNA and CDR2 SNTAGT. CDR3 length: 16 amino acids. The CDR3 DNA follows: TGTGCCAGCAGTGACTCAAATCGCGGGGGGGCTAATGAGCAGTTCTTC. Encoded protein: CASSDSNRGGANEQFF.

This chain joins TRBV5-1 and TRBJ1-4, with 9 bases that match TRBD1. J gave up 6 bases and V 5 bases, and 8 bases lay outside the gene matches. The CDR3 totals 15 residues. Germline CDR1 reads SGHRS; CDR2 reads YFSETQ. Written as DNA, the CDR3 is TGCGCCAGCAGTCAGGGGGGACAGGGATATGAAAAACTGTTTTTT. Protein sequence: CASSQGGQGYEKLFF. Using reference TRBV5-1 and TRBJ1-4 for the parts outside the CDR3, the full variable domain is KAGVTQTPRYLIKTRGQQVTLSCSPISGHRSVSWYQQTPGQGLQFLFEYFSETQRNKGNFPGRFSGRQFSNSRSEMNVSTLELGDSALYLCASSQGGQGYEKLFFGSGTQLSVL.

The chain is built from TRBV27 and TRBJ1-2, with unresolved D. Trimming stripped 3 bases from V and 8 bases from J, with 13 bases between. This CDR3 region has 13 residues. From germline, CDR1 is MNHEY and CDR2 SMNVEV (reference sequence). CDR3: CASSLAGFQGYTF. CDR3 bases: TGTGCCAGCAGTTTGGCCGGGTTTCAGGGCTACACCTTC.

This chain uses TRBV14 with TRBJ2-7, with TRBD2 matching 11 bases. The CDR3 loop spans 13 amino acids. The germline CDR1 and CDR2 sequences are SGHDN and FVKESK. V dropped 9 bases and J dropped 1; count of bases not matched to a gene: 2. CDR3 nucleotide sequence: TGTGCCAGTAGACTAGCGGGATCCTACGAGCAGTACTTC. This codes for CASRLAGSYEQYF.

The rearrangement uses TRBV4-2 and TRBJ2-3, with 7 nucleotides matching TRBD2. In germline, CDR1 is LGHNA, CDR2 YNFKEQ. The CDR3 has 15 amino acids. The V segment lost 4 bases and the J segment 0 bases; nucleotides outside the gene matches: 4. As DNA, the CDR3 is TGTGCCAGCAGCCCCGGACTAGGTAGCACAGATACGCAGTATTTT. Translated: CASSPGLGSTDTQYF.

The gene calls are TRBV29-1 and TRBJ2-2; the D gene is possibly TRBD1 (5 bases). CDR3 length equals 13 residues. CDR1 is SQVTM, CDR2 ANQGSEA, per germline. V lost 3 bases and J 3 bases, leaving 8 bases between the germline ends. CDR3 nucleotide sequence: TGCAGCGTTGACAGGGTAGACACCGGGGAGCTGTTTTTT. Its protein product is CSVDRVDTGELFF.

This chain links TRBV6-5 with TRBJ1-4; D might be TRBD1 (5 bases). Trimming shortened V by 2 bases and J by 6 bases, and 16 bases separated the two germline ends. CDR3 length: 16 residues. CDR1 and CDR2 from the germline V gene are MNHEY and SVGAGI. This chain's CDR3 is CASSYIGGVQDEKLFF. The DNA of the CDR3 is TGTGCCAGCAGTTACATTGGGGGGGTACAGGATGAAAAACTGTTTTTT.

The CDR3 DNA reads as TGTGCCAGCAGCTTATATCCGAGGGAGCAGTTCTTC. It encodes CASSLYPREQFF. The chain uses TRBV7-2 and TRBJ2-1; unclear D gene. Trimming removed 2 bases at V and 10 bases at J, with 9 bases between. Germline V gene data show CDR1 as SGHTA and CDR2 as FQGNSA. This CDR3 is built from 12 residues.

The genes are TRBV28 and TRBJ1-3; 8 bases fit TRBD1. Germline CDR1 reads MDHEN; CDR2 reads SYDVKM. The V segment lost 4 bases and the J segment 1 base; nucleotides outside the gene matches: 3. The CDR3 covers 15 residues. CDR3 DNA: TGTGCCAGCAGTTCCCGGACAGGGTCTGGAAACACCATATATTTT. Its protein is CASSSRTGSGNTIYF.

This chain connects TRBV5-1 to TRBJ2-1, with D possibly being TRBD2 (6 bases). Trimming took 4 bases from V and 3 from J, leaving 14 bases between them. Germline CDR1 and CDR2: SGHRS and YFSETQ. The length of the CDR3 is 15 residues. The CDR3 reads CASSPRRDLYNEQFF. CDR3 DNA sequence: TGCGCCAGCAGCCCTAGGCGGGACCTCTACAATGAGCAGTTCTTC.